The TCR beta chain described here comes from a study of OX40 agonist ivuxolimab in advanced cancers. Turning to the study itself: The diagnoses of dose-escalation patients were hepatocellular carcinoma, melanoma, renal cell or head and neck cancer.

The germline V and J ends were trimmed by 1 base and 1 base, with 17 bases remaining between them. The V gene's germline CDR1 is MNHEY and CDR2 SMNVEV (reference sequence). The CDR3 consists of 19 residues. Data came from immunoSEQ multiplex PCR; TCRdb stores just in-frame clones and leaves some out. The sample lists some 100,000 clones; 75% to 95% were seen once. As to this clone: Its antigen is not identified.

Study-level points and caveats: Averaging showed that CD8+ T cells had more expanded clones than CD4+ did. Within 6 weeks, CD4+ and CD8+ blood T cells expanded clonally at 0.1 to 3.0 mg/kg. Nonresponders included some who also had low normalized T-cell clonal expansion.

Sample: CD4+ or CD8+ T cells sorted from blood, taken in a trial of the OX40 agonist ivuxolimab. The clonotype was recovered from an adult with an advanced solid tumor such as melanoma, head and neck, liver or kidney cancer. The J gene is TRBJ2-6, the V gene TRBV27; D is perhaps TRBD1 (6 bases). CDR3 in amino acids: CASSLWGPQIVSGANVLTF. In nucleotides, the CDR3 is TGTGCCAGCAGTTTATGGGGGCCCCAAATCGTATCTGGGGCCAACGTCCTGACTTTC.